The rows below give T cell receptor beta chains drawn from one sample of a study of T cells expressing NK-cell markers. For each CDR3 protein, TCRdb gives one entry from its re-call of the 5' RACE reads, without DNA. Recorded here are over 150,000 distinct CDR3 sequences; the top ten clones represent 30% to 45%. The source material was blood T cells: a sorted CD56 or NKG2C T cell subset, CD4+ or CD8+ T cells, or bulk PBMC T cells (not recorded which). These receptors all stem from a woman aged 45-59 years in good health. The CDR3 runs from the conserved cysteine through the conserved F or W. Fields, in order: J gene, V gene, CDR3 protein.

J: TRBJ2-1; V: TRBV4-1; CDR3: CASRLTSGSRDEQFF
J: TRBJ2-1; V: TRBV9; CDR3: CASSEISGYSSYNEQFF
J: TRBJ2-2; V: TRBV6-5; CDR3: CASSYTRTGELFF
J: TRBJ2-7; V: TRBV20-1; CDR3: CSARDRLSDEQYF
J: TRBJ2-3; V: TRBV7-6; CDR3: CASSYNRAPDTQYF
J: TRBJ2-3; V: TRBV11-2; CDR3: CASSAPWDTQYF
J: TRBJ2-1; V: TRBV3-1; CDR3: CASRPGQATYNEQFF
J: TRBJ1-1; V: TRBV6-1; CDR3: CASSDHSEAFF
J: TRBJ2-7; V: TRBV7-9; CDR3: CASSPTGTYEQYF
J: TRBJ2-1; V: TRBV10-3; CDR3: CAIILAESSGPYNEQFF
J: TRBJ2-6; V: TRBV4-2; CDR3: CASSQWSQVSLEGPTGANVLTF
J: TRBJ2-7; V: TRBV7-9; CDR3: CASDGGVSYEQYF